This is a list of T cell receptor beta chains from one sample in a study of CD8 T cells in Susac syndrome. MiXCR, applied by TCRdb to the immunoSEQ multiplex PCR reads, yields one record per CDR3 protein. The sample shows almost 450,000 distinct CDR3 sequences, approximately 89% of them seen only once. The sample was CD8+ T cells from PBMCs. These receptors all stem from a human donor with multiple sclerosis. CDR3s include the opening cysteine and the closing phenylalanine or tryptophan. A D gene is named only where the DNA matches it firmly. Clone size is not always given. Where it is, it says once, few, many or a class for expanded clones.

>TRBJ2-1|TRBD2|TRBV4-1|once
TGCGCCAGCAGCCAATTACCCCCCGGGACTAGCAGATACGATGAGCAGTTCTTC
CASSQLPPGTSRYDEQFF
>TRBJ2-5|.|TRBV4-1|.
TGCGCCAGCAGCCAGACCCCGGATCCAGAGACCCAGTACTTC
CASSQTPDPETQYF
>TRBJ2-7|.|TRBV5-1|.
TGCGCCAGCAGCTTGGATGAGGGCCCTCCCGAGCAGTACTTC
CASSLDEGPPEQYF
>TRBJ2-7|.|TRBV7-9|.
TGTGCCAGCAGCTCCGTAGTCGGGGTTAACGAGCAGTACTTC
CASSSVVGVNEQYF
>TRBJ1-2|TRBD1|TRBV27|.
TGTGCCAGCAGTTTTGGGACAGGGAGGGCCTATGGCTACACCTTC
CASSFGTGRAYGYTF
>TRBJ1-1|.|TRBV27|.
TGTGCCAGCAGTTTATCCCAGGGCGGGGGGAAAGCTTTCTTT
CASSLSQGGGKAFF
>TRBJ1-1|TRBD1|TRBV19|.
TGTGCCAGTATTAGGACAGGGAAATCAGAAGCTTTCTTT
CASIRTGKSEAFF
>TRBJ1-2|.|TRBV3-1|.
TGTGCCAGCAGCCAAGTTAACAGGGTGGGTGGCTACACCTTC
CASSQVNRVGGYTF
>TRBJ2-1|TRBD2|TRBV19|.
TGTGCCAGTAGTATTGCAGCGGGGGGGCCGGATGAGCAGTTCTTC
CASSIAAGGPDEQFF
>TRBJ1-4|TRBD1|TRBV2|.
TGTGCCACCAGTGGGGACAGTAATGAAAAACTGTTTTTT
CATSGDSNEKLFF
>TRBJ2-7|.|TRBV14|few
TGTGCCAGCAGCCAAGATGTGAACAGCTATTACGAGCAGTACTTC
CASSQDVNSYYEQYF
>TRBJ2-2|.|TRBV19|.
TGTGCCAGTAGTATCGGCATCGGGGAGCTGTTTTTT
CASSIGIGELFF
>TRBJ2-1|TRBD2|TRBV6-4|once
TGTGCCAGCAGTGACGAAGCGGGGGGCTTCAATGAGCAGTTCTTC
CASSDEAGGFNEQFF
>TRBJ1-3|.|TRBV7-2|.
TGTGCCAGCAGCTTATTCGGGACTGGTCTGGACACCATATATTTT
CASSLFGTGLDTIYF
>TRBJ2-7|TRBD2|TRBV28|.
TGTGCCAGCAGTTTATGGAGCCCCCGCCAGGCTGCGGGACTAGCGGGGCTAGAGCAGTACTTC
CASSLWSPRQAAGLAGLEQYF
>TRBJ2-1|.|TRBV28|.
TGTGCCAGCAGCTTAGCCCTCTCGAGCTCCTACAATGAGCAGTTCTTC
CASSLALSSSYNEQFF
>TRBJ1-1|.|TRBV5-6|.
TGTGCCAGCAGCTTGTTTAAAGAACAGAACATGAACACTGAAGCTTTCTTT
CASSLFKEQNMNTEAFF
>TRBJ2-4|.|TRBV28|.
TGTGCCAGCAGTCCCTCGACAGGACGGAGACAGTACTTC
CASSPSTGRRQYF
>TRBJ2-7|.|TRBV19|once
TGTGCCAGTAGTGAACTCCGGGAGCTCGAACCCTACGAGCAGTACTTC
CASSELRELEPYEQYF
>TRBJ2-7|.|TRBV27|.
TGTGCCAGCAGTCTGTTTGGGGACGGAGTCTCCTACGAGCAGTACTTC
CASSLFGDGVSYEQYF
>TRBJ2-7|.|TRBV7-9|.
TGTGCCAGCAGCTTAGGGGCGGGGCTCTCCTACGAGCAGTACTTC
CASSLGAGLSYEQYF
>TRBJ1-2|.|TRBV27|.
TGTGCCAGCAGTTGGCAGGGAGGGTTTGTAGGCGGCTACACCTTC
CASSWQGGFVGGYTF
>TRBJ2-1|.|TRBV5-1|.
TGCGCCAGCAGCTTGGAGGGTGGGACGGTGCACAATGAGCAGTTCTTC
CASSLEGGTVHNEQFF
>TRBJ1-2|.|TRBV27|.
TGTGCCAGCAGTTTTATTGGGACGGATAACTATGGCTACACCTTC
CASSFIGTDNYGYTF
>TRBJ2-2|.|TRBV13|.
TGTGCCAGCTGCTTAGAGACCGGGGAGCTGTTTTTT
CASCLETGELFF
>TRBJ2-7|.|TRBV29-1|.
TGCAGCGTTGAAGATCCCTCACAGGCCTACGAGCAGTACTTC
CSVEDPSQAYEQYF
>TRBJ2-7|.|TRBV19|.
TGTGCCAGTAGTATCGTCGTTGGGGGGTATATTTACGAGCAGTACTTC
CASSIVVGGYIYEQYF
>TRBJ2-2|TRBD2|TRBV28|few
TGTGCCAGCAGACTAGCGGGTAACACCGGGGAGCTGTTTTTT
CASRLAGNTGELFF
>TRBJ1-3|.|TRBV5-6|.
TGTGCCAGCAGCTTGGACAGTTTCCTCTCTGGAAACACCATATATTTT
CASSLDSFLSGNTIYF
>TRBJ2-4|.|TRBV6-1|.
TGTGCCAGCAGTGAGCAATGGGAAAACATTCAGTACTTC
CASSEQWENIQYF
>TRBJ2-4|.|TRBV28|once
TGTGCCAGCAGCTCCGGGGGTCCCAAAAACATTCAGTACTTC
CASSSGGPKNIQYF
>TRBJ2-5|.|TRBV2|.
TGTGCCAGCAGTGACGGACTGACTAATTTCCAAGAGACCCAGTACTTC
CASSDGLTNFQETQYF
>TRBJ1-1|.|TRBV27|.
TGTGCCAGTAGTTTATCACCAGGGAACACTGAAGCTTTCTTT
CASSLSPGNTEAFF
>TRBJ2-3|.|TRBV30|.
TGTGCCTGGGTACCCGGGTCGGGCACAGATACGCAGTATTTT
CAWVPGSGTDTQYF
>TRBJ2-1|.|TRBV20-1|.
TGCAGTGCTAGAGATAGAGAAGCGGGCGACCCTCCACTCTACAATGAGCAGTTCTTC
CSARDREAGDPPLYNEQFF
>TRBJ1-1|.|TRBV5-1|.
TGCGCCAGCAGCTTGGACGGAAACACTGAAGCTTCCTTT
CASSLDGNTEASF
>TRBJ2-1|TRBD2|TRBV7-7|.
TGTGCTAGCAGCTTATGGCCTAGCGGGAGCCCCGACCCATGGAATGAGCAGTTCTTC
CASSLWPSGSPDPWNEQFF
>TRBJ2-1|.|TRBV5-4|.
TGTGCCAGCAGCTTGGAAGGGATCCATGAGCAGTTCTTC
CASSLEGIHEQFF
>TRBJ2-7|.|TRBV4-1|.
TGCGCCAGCAGCCGCCTAAAGGACGGGTACTACGAGCAGTACTTC
CASSRLKDGYYEQYF
>TRBJ2-1|.|TRBV12-3/TRBV12-4|once
TGTGCCAGCATCCAGGGTTCCTACAATGAGCAGTTCTTC
CASIQGSYNEQFF
>TRBJ1-1|.|TRBV2|.
TGTGCCGTTACAGGGTACACTGAAGCTTTCTTT
CAVTGYTEAFF
>TRBJ2-1|.|TRBV24-1|.
TGTGCCACCAGTGATGCCAGGGCCTATAATGAGCAGTTCTTC
CATSDARAYNEQFF
>TRBJ2-1|TRBD2|TRBV13|.
TGTGCCAGCAGCTTAGGCCCAGCGGGGGTATACAATGAGCAGTTCTTC
CASSLGPAGVYNEQFF
>TRBJ2-1|.|TRBV7-2|few
TGTGCCAGCAGCTTAGCGGGGGGGCCTTTTGAGCAGTTCTTC
CASSLAGGPFEQFF
>TRBJ2-7|.|TRBV7-9|.
TGTGCCAGCAGCTCCCTCACTTCGAGTGATTCAGAGCAGTACTTC
CASSSLTSSDSEQYF
>TRBJ1-1|.|TRBV3-1|.
TGTGCCAGCAGCTCAGAGAAGGTCCCGGGAGGGACTGAAGCTTTCTTT
CASSSEKVPGGTEAFF
>TRBJ2-1|.|TRBV3-1|.
TGTGCCAGCAGCCAAGACGATACGTGGGCGGATGAGCAGTTCTTC
CASSQDDTWADEQFF
>TRBJ2-3|.|TRBV7-9|.
TGTGCCAGCACCCAAAAAGGCGATACGCAGTATTTT
CASTQKGDTQYF
>TRBJ2-7|.|TRBV29-1|.
TGCAGCGTTACGGATACCACAGGGTACGGCTCCTACGAGCAGTACTTC
CSVTDTTGYGSYEQYF
>TRBJ2-3|.|TRBV10-3|.
TGTGCCATCAGATATACAGATACGCAGTATTTT
CAIRYTDTQYF
>TRBJ2-7|TRBD2|TRBV20-1|.
TGCAGTGCTAGAGATATAGCGGGGAATTCCTACGAGCAGTACTTC
CSARDIAGNSYEQYF
>TRBJ2-5|.|TRBV7-9|.
TGTGCCAGCAGCTTTATCTGGGGGGAGATGGAGACCCAGTACTTC
CASSFIWGEMETQYF
>TRBJ1-2|.|TRBV15|once
TGTGCCACCAGCAGGGTCGCAGAGGGCGCCTACACCTTC
CATSRVAEGAYTF
>TRBJ2-7|TRBD2|TRBV28|few
TGTGCCAGCAGTTTTGGCGGGAGGACGTACGAGCAGTACTTC
CASSFGGRTYEQYF